The present T cell receptor (beta chain) was sequenced within a study of cytomegalovirus exposure and HLA in healthy donors. Study-level background: Both the 100 to 150 validation repertoires and the approximately 700 first-cohort repertoires used the same platform, as reported by a later analysis.

Using immunoSEQ multiplex PCR, the repertoire was profiled, and TCRdb retains in-frame clones only, with some absent. The sample has under 150,000 clones; around nine tenths are singletons. Overall study results and limits: For cytomegalovirus status, the classifier reportedly gave diagnoses with high specificity and sensitivity. In vitro data verified a few CMV-associated chains as specific for CMV antigens. Most observed TCR sequences were rare, whereas some public TCRs were detected in many donors.

In germline, CDR1 is SGHVS, CDR2 FQNEAQ. After removal of 2 bases from V and 0 bases from J, the junction contained 7 bases not matched to a gene. The CDR3 is 17 amino acids. This clone was seen once. Its target is unknown. The sample consisted of PBMCs. This TCR came from a woman between 18 and 29 years old in good health and CMV-seronegative. The chain couples TRBV7-8 to TRBJ2-5; 9 nucleotides agree with TRBD2. CDR3 bases: TGTGCCAGCAGCTTATTGTTAGCGGGAGCGAACCAAGAGACCCAGTACTTC. It yields the protein CASSLLLAGANQETQYF.